This T cell receptor (beta chain) was found in a study of CD8 T cells in ankylosing spondylitis (dated by TCRdb to the late 2010s). With regard to the full study: To find TCR variants linked to disease, the study profiled T cell receptor beta repertoires in ankylosing spondylitis patients and healthy donors. The full study cohort comprised 20 to 30 ankylosing spondylitis patients and about 110 healthy donors. Samples of peripheral blood were taken, and for ankylosing spondylitis patients, synovial fluid was collected as well. Paper-wide results and their limitations: In peripheral blood, the disease-linked clones were found at relatively low frequencies and had a CD8+ phenotype. According to the report, matched synovial fluid samples from ankylosing spondylitis patients were significantly enriched for the disease-linked clones. Some of the motif variants had been reported before in the synovial fluid and blood of reactive arthritis patients, a finding that suggests common disease-initiation mechanisms. A TCR beta motif of fewer than 10 highly homologous amino acid variants appeared characteristic of blood from ankylosing spondylitis patients.

This clonotype occurred a few times. Its antigen is unknown. No quality values exist for individual bases; no much larger clone is one base distant. TCRdb names Illumina HiSeq 2500 as the instrument used. Quantitative 5'-RACE with molecular barcodes was the method used to prepare the TCR beta libraries. Turning to the authors' computational methods: A new computational method, built on a probabilistic model of VDJ rearrangement, was used to identify disease-linked TCR variants. TCRdb reran the public reads through fastp at Q25 and MiXCR, keeping productive beta chains. Here each entry gathers all rows of one CDR3 protein and keeps the most common genes and DNA. These V and J calls are TCRdb output, not the study's own analysis. The sample yields fewer than 750,000 distinct CDR3 sequences; roughly 19% were counted once. The leading ten clones occupy under 20% of the sample. Trimming accounts for 5 bases at V and 3 bases at J, while the number of junction bases matched to no gene is 6. The germline V gene (reference sequence) specifies DFQATT as CDR1 and SNEGSKA as CDR2. The CDR3 covers 15 residues, taking in both the cysteine and the phenylalanine. The DNA shown is the 45-base CDR3, in frame from base 1.

This chain is built from TRBV20-1 and TRBJ2-2; 10 nucleotides in the junction match TRBD2. The TCR sequence derives from a male donor with ankylosing spondylitis. Sequenced material: blood, either unsorted or a sorted T cell fraction (not recorded which). The sequenced DNA is TGCAGTGCTTCATTAGCGGGAGGCCACACCGGGGAGCTGTTTTTT. Its protein is CSASLAGGHTGELFF.